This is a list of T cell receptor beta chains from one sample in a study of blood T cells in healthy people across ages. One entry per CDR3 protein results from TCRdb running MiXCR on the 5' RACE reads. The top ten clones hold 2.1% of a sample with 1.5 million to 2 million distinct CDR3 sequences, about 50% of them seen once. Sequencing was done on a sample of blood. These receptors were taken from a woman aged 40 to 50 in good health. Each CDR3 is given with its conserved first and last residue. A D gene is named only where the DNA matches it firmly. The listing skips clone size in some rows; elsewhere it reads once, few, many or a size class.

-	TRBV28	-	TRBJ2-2	CASSLNSGELFF	TGTGCCAGCAGTTTAAACTCTGGGGAGCTGTTTTTT
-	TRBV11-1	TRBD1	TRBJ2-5	CASSSNSRGRYQETQYF	TGTGCCAGCAGCTCAAACTCCAGGGGGCGGTACCAAGAGACCCAGTACTTC
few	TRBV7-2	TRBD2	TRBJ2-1	CASSLKLAGYNEQFF	TGTGCCAGCAGCTTAAAACTAGCGGGTTACAATGAGCAGTTCTTC
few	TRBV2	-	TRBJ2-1	CASSPGMGPSYNEQFF	TGTGCCAGCTCCCCGGGTATGGGACCCTCCTACAATGAGCAGTTCTTC
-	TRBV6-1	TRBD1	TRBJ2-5	CASSPGTGGILAETQYF	TGTGCCAGCAGCCCCGGGACAGGGGGCATTTTGGCTGAGACCCAGTACTTC
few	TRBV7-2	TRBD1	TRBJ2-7	CASSLSGTDYEQYF	TGTGCCAGCAGCTTATCGGGGACAGATTACGAGCAGTACTTC
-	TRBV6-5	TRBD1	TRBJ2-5	CASSRTGFKGTETQYF	TGTGCCAGCAGTCGGACAGGCTTCAAGGGTACGGAGACCCAGTACTTC
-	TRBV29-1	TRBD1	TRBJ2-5	CSTWDRGQQETQYF	TGCAGCACATGGGACAGGGGCCAGCAAGAGACCCAGTACTTC
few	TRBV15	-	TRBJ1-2	CATSREGQGWPLVAGGYTF	TGTGCCACCAGCAGAGAAGGTCAGGGGTGGCCGTTGGTGGCGGGAGGCTACACCTTC
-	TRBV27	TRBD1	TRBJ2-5	CASSLFSGTGQETQYF	TGTGCCAGCAGTTTATTTTCCGGGACAGGGCAGGAGACCCAGTACTTC
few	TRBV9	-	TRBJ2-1	CASSSGTLPMEQFF	TGTGCCAGCAGCTCAGGGACCTTGCCGATGGAGCAGTTCTTC
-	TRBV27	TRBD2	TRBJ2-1	CACSSLAGAPVDEQFF	TGTGCCTGCAGTTCTCTAGCGGGGGCCCCTGTGGATGAGCAGTTCTTC
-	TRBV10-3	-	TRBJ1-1	CAIASRGTEAFF	TGTGCCATTGCCTCAAGGGGCACTGAAGCTTTCTTT
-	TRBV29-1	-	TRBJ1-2	CSVSAYYGYTF	TGCAGCGTTTCAGCCTACTATGGCTACACCTTC
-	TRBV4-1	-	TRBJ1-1	CTSSQDPLREGPTEAFF	TGCACCAGCAGCCAAGACCCCCTGAGGGAAGGTCCCACTGAAGCTTTCTTT
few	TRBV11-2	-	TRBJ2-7	CASSRVDNYEQYF	TGTGCCAGCAGCCGAGTAGATAACTACGAGCAGTACTTC
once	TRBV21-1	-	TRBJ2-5	CASSKNISLETQYF	TGTGCCAGCAGCAAAAATATCAGTCTAGAGACCCAGTACTTC
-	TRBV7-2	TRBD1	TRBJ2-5	CASSLGAGTGEETQYF	TGTGCCAGCAGCTTGGGCGCCGGGACAGGGGAAGAGACCCAGTACTTC
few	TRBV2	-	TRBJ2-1	CASTLADEQFF	TGTGCCAGCACTCTAGCCGATGAGCAGTTCTTC
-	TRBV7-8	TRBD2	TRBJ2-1	CASSSTSGGPWETQFF	TGTGCCAGCAGCTCTACTAGCGGGGGGCCCTGGGAGACCCAGTTCTTC
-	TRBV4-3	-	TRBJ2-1	CASSQEIWTTYNEQFF	TGCGCCAGCAGCCAAGAGATTTGGACTACCTACAATGAGCAGTTCTTC
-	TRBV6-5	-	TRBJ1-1	CASSYRQLTNTEAFF	TGTGCCAGCAGTTACCGACAGCTAACCAACACTGAAGCTTTCTTT
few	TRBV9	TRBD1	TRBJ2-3	CASSFHPGTGVTDTQYF	TGTGCCAGCAGCTTCCATCCCGGGACAGGGGTCACAGATACGCAGTATTTT
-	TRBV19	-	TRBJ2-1	CASRPDVFSYNEQFF	TGTGCCAGTAGGCCGGATGTGTTCAGTTACAATGAGCAGTTCTTC
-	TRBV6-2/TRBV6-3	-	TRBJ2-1	CASTPKGLSYNEQFF	TGTGCCAGCACCCCGAAAGGACTCTCCTACAATGAGCAGTTCTTC
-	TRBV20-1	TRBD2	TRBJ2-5	CSARSAGEETQYF	TGCAGTGCTAGATCAGCGGGGGAAGAGACCCAGTACTTC
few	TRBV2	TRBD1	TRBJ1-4	CASSRQGVGEKLFF	TGTGCCAGCAGTCGACAGGGGGTGGGTGAAAAACTGTTTTTT
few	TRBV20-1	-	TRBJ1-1	CSARQGPRLPRTLEAFF	TGCAGTGCTAGACAGGGGCCTCGCCTTCCACGGACCCTTGAAGCTTTCTTT
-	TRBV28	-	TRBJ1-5	CASRGRDQPQHF	TGTGCCAGCAGGGGGAGGGATCAGCCCCAGCATTTT
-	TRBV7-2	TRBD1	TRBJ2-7	CASSFWLSQGQSSYEQYF	TGTGCCAGTAGCTTTTGGTTGAGTCAGGGACAGTCATCCTACGAGCAGTACTTC
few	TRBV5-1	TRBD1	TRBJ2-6	CASSYGQGAGGANVLTF	TGCGCCAGCAGCTACGGACAGGGGGCAGGTGGGGCCAACGTCCTGACTTTC
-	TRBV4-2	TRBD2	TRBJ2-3	CASSQDGGLDPDTQYF	TGTGCCAGCAGCCAAGATGGGGGACTAGATCCAGATACGCAGTATTTT
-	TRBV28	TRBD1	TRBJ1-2	CASIEPGQGHGYTF	TGTGCCAGCATTGAACCGGGACAGGGTCATGGCTACACCTTC
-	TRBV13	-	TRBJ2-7	CASSARTETYEQYF	TGTGCCAGCAGCGCCCGGACAGAAACTTACGAGCAGTACTTC
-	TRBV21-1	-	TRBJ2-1	CASSPSPGLAPYQETQFF	TGTGCCAGCAGCCCCTCCCCCGGACTAGCGCCGTACCAAGAGACCCAGTTCTTC
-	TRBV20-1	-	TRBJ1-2	CSAPTDSSYGYTF	TGCAGTGCTCCTACCGACAGCAGCTATGGCTACACCTTC
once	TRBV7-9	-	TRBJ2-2	CASSSRQNANTGELFF	TGTGCCAGCAGCTCGAGACAGAATGCGAACACCGGGGAGCTGTTTTTT
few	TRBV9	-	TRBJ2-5	CASSVATGASGASWQETQYF	TGTGCCAGCAGCGTAGCTACCGGGGCGTCGGGGGCGTCTTGGCAAGAGACCCAGTACTTC
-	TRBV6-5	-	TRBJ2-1	CASSPRAGTHEQFF	TGTGCCAGCAGTCCCCGGGCAGGGACGCATGAGCAGTTCTTC
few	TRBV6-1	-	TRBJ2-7	CASSEIWAGGFEQYF	TGTGCCAGCAGTGAAATATGGGCAGGAGGGTTCGAGCAGTACTTC
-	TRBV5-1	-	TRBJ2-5	CASSLEPLAAETQYF	TGCGCCAGCAGCTTGGAACCTTTGGCGGCCGAGACCCAGTACTTC
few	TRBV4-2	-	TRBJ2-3	CASSQAKGPTDTQYF	TGTGCCAGCAGCCAAGCGAAGGGGCCCACAGATACGCAGTATTTT
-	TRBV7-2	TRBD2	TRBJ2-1	CASTIGRGGYNEQFF	TGTGCCAGCACCATCGGGCGGGGGGGATACAATGAGCAGTTCTTC
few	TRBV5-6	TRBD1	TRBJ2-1	CASSLRDRVSYNEQFF	TGTGCCAGCAGCTTGCGGGACAGGGTGTCCTACAATGAGCAGTTCTTC
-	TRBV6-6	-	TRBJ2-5	CASSYPPKETQYF	TGTGCCAGCAGTTACCCCCCCAAAGAGACCCAGTACTTC
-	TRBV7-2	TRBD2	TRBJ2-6	CASSSGLAGATGANVLTF	TGTGCCAGCAGCTCGGGACTAGCGGGGGCTACGGGGGCCAACGTCCTGACTTTC
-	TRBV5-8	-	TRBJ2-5	CASSRNDAETQYF	TGTGCCAGCAGCCGAAACGACGCGGAGACCCAGTACTTC
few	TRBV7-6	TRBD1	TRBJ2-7	CASSLERTGPYEQYF	TGTGCCAGCAGCTTAGAAAGGACAGGGCCCTACGAGCAGTACTTC
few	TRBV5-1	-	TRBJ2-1	CASSSEARGGYNEQFF	TGCGCCAGCAGCTCGGAAGCCAGGGGGGGCTACAATGAGCAGTTCTTC
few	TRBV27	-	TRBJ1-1	CASSFMRGGTEAFF	TGTGCCAGCAGTTTTATGAGGGGCGGCACTGAAGCTTTCTTT
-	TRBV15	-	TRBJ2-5	CATSRPRVTQETQYF	TGTGCCACCAGCAGGCCCAGGGTAACCCAAGAGACCCAGTACTTC
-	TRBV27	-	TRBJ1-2	CASSRAGAQNYGYTF	TGTGCCAGCAGTCGAGCGGGGGCGCAGAACTATGGCTACACCTTC
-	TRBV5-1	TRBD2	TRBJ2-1	CASSKYLSGGVFNEQFF	TGCGCCAGCAGCAAGTACCTTAGCGGGGGGGTCTTCAATGAGCAGTTCTTC
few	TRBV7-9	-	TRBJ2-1	CASSSQEKHEQFF	TGTGCCAGCAGCTCGCAGGAAAAGCATGAGCAGTTCTTC
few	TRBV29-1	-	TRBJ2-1	CSTQGRYNEQFF	TGCAGTACCCAGGGGCGATACAATGAGCAGTTCTTC
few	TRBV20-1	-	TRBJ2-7	CSAGLDNYEQYF	TGCAGTGCTGGTTTAGACAACTACGAGCAGTACTTC
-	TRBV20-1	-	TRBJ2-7	CSAFLQGGEQYF	TGCAGTGCTTTCCTGCAGGGTGGCGAGCAGTACTTC
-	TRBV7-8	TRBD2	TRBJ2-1	CASSLVGGTSSEQFF	TGTGCCAGCAGCTTAGTGGGTGGGACTAGCAGTGAGCAGTTCTTC